This is a list of T cell receptor beta chains from one sample in a study of brain T cells in children with intractable seizures. The table came from immunoSEQ multiplex PCR; TCRdb's copy has only in-frame clones and leaves some out. This table has 95,000 to 120,000 clones, 85% to 95% appearing once. Source: peripheral blood, taken at surgery. The receptors here all came from a boy in the first two years of life with hemimegalencephaly and intractable seizures. The CDR3 runs from the conserved cysteine through the conserved F or W. D genes are given only for firm matches. Size values are once, few and many counts, or a class for expanded clones, and some rows have none.

clone size: -
J gene: TRBJ2-5
V gene: TRBV4-2
D gene: -
CDR3 DNA: TGTGCCAGCAGCCAAGGTAGGGGCCGAGAGGAGACCCAGTACTTC
CDR3 protein: CASSQGRGREETQYF

clone size: -
J gene: TRBJ2-3
V gene: TRBV28
D gene: -
CDR3 DNA: TGTGCCAGCAGTTTCGGGGTCCGCGGAGGCACAGATACGCAGTATTTT
CDR3 protein: CASSFGVRGGTDTQYF

clone size: -
J gene: TRBJ2-2
V gene: TRBV7-2
D gene: TRBD2
CDR3 DNA: TGTGCCAGCAGCTTAGGACTAGCGGGAGCCGGGGAGCTGTTTTTT
CDR3 protein: CASSLGLAGAGELFF

clone size: -
J gene: TRBJ2-7
V gene: TRBV7-3
D gene: -
CDR3 DNA: TGTGCCAGCAGCCCTAATGGGACGTCTACGTACTTC
CDR3 protein: CASSPNGTSTYF

clone size: few
J gene: TRBJ1-2
V gene: TRBV27
D gene: -
CDR3 DNA: TGTGCCAGCAGTTTAAAGGGAGGCTATGGCTACACCTTC
CDR3 protein: CASSLKGGYGYTF

clone size: -
J gene: TRBJ2-7
V gene: TRBV19
D gene: -
CDR3 DNA: TGTGCCAGTAGTGTCTTCGACGAGCAGTACTTC
CDR3 protein: CASSVFDEQYF

clone size: -
J gene: TRBJ1-6
V gene: TRBV27
D gene: TRBD1
CDR3 DNA: TGTGCCAGCACTTTGACAGGGGCTTATAATTCACCCCTCCACTTT
CDR3 protein: CASTLTGAYNSPLHF

clone size: -
J gene: TRBJ1-2
V gene: TRBV28
D gene: -
CDR3 DNA: TGTGCCAGCAGTCGGGGAAGGGGTTATGGCTACACCTTC
CDR3 protein: CASSRGRGYGYTF

clone size: -
J gene: TRBJ2-7
V gene: TRBV7-9
D gene: TRBD2
CDR3 DNA: TGTGCCAGCAGCTTCGCGGGGGGGGCCGACTACGAGCAGTACTTC
CDR3 protein: CASSFAGGADYEQYF

clone size: -
J gene: TRBJ2-1
V gene: TRBV19
D gene: -
CDR3 DNA: TGTGCCAGTAGACTAAACCACCTAGCCGAGCAGTTCTTC
CDR3 protein: CASRLNHLAEQFF

clone size: -
J gene: TRBJ2-5
V gene: TRBV7-3
D gene: TRBD2
CDR3 DNA: TGTGCCAGCAGCTTAACAATTCCGGGGAGGGTTGGTTCCGAGACCCAGTACTTC
CDR3 protein: CASSLTIPGRVGSETQYF

clone size: -
J gene: TRBJ2-1
V gene: TRBV4-1
D gene: TRBD1
CDR3 DNA: TGCGCCAGCAGCCACCGAGGGACAGGGGGCGGGTATGAGCAGTTCTTC
CDR3 protein: CASSHRGTGGGYEQFF